This T cell receptor (beta chain) was profiled in a study of blood T cell repertoires in COVID-19. Overall study context: Samples taken during acute and convalescent COVID-19 were collected in the United States, Italy and Spain. The cDNA or gDNA used as material had been derived from T cells, B-cell-depleted T cells, or PBMCs.

Authors' analysis steps: Cell counts per sample came from amplifying reference gene primers. The table came from immunoSEQ multiplex PCR; TCRdb's copy has only in-frame clones and leaves some out. V, J and clone size are taken as reported in that table, and D and trimming were inferred from the DNA itself. The sample lists about 75,000 clones, around 90% occurring once. Between the trimmed V and J ends, which lost 3 bases and 10 bases, there was a span of 22 bases. The CDR3 covers 17 residues. Germline V gene lookup returns CDR1 MDHEN and CDR2 SYDVKM. The receptor was isolated from a human donor in a cohort sampled during active COVID-19. The sample consisted of peripheral blood. V is TRBV28 and J is TRBJ1-6; perhaps TRBD1 as D (5 bases). Written as DNA, the CDR3 is TGTGCCAGCAGTTTGGAAACGAGGACATTTTTCCACTCACCCCTCCACTTT. Translated: CASSLETRTFFHSPLHF.